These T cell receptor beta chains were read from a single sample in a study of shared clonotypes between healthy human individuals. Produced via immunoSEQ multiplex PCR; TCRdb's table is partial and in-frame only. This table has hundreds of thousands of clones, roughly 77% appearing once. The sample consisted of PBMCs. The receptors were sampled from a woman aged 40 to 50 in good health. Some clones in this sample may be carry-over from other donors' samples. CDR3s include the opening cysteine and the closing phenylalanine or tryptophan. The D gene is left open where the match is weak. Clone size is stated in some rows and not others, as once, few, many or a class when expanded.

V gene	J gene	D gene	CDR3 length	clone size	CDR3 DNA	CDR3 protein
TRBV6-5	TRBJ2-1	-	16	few	TGTGCCAGCAGTTACCGAGGGGGGAGGGCTCACAATGAGCAGTTCTTC	CASSYRGGRAHNEQFF
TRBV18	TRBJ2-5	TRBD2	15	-	TGTGCCAGCTCACTCTTAGCGGGAGGACGGGAGACCCAGTACTTC	CASSLLAGGRETQYF
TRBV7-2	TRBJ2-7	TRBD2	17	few	TGTGCCAGCAGCTCCCGGCGGGGCGGGAGAGGGGCCTACGAGCAGTACTTC	CASSSRRGGRGAYEQYF
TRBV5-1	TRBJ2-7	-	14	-	TGCGCCAGCAGAGGAGCGGAAGGCTCCTACGAGCAGTACTTC	CASRGAEGSYEQYF
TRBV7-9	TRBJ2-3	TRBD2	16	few	TGTGCCAGCAGCACCGGACTAGATTTCTCTGCAGATACGCAGTATTTT	CASSTGLDFSADTQYF
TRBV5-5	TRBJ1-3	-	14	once	TGTGCCAGCAGCTTGGGCCAGACTGGAAACACCATATATTTT	CASSLGQTGNTIYF
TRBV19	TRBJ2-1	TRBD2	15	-	TGTGCCAGTAGTCGGGGACTAGCGGTCGACAATGAGCAGTTCTTC	CASSRGLAVDNEQFF
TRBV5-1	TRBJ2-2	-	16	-	TGCGCCAGCAGCTTGCGGACAGCGGCGAACACCGGGGAGCTGTTTTTT	CASSLRTAANTGELFF
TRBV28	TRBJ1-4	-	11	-	TGTGCCACTTGGGTAAATGAAAAACTGCTTTTT	CATWVNEKLLF
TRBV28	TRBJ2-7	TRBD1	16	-	TGTGCCAGCAGTCCTCCCCCGGGACAGGGGGCGGAGGAGCAGTACTTC	CASSPPPGQGAEEQYF
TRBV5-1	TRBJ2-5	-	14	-	TGCGCCAGCAGCTTAAGGGACAATCAAGAGACCCAGTACTTC	CASSLRDNQETQYF
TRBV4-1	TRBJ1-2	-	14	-	TGCGCCAGCAGCCCGGTCGGCTCTAACTATGGCTACACCTTC	CASSPVGSNYGYTF
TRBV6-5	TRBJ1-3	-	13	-	TGTGCCAGCACCTCAGTGGTCCGAAACACCATATATTTT	CASTSVVRNTIYF
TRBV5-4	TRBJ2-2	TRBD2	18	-	TGTGCCAGCAGCTTTGAAGGGACTAGCGGGAGGTACACCGGGGAGCTGTTTTTT	CASSFEGTSGRYTGELFF
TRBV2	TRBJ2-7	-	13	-	TGTGCCAGCTCGTCGAGGAGGTTGTATGAGCAGTACTTC	CASSSRRLYEQYF
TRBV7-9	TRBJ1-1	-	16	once	TGTGCCAGCAGCTTAGGAAGGGTGGAGGTGGACACTGAAGCTTTCTTT	CASSLGRVEVDTEAFF
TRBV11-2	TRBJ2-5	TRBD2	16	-	TGTGCCAGCAGCCCCCGGGGGTGGCGGGAGGGTCAGACCCAGTACTTC	CASSPRGWREGQTQYF
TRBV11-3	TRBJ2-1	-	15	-	TGTGCCAGCAGCTTAGCGGGTAGCTCCTACAATGAGCAGTTCTTC	CASSLAGSSYNEQFF
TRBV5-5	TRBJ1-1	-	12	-	TGTGCCAGCAGCTTGCCCCACACTGAAGCTTTCTTT	CASSLPHTEAFF
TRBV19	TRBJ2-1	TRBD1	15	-	TGTGCCAGTAGTACGACGGGACAGGGGTTCAATGAGCAGTTCTTC	CASSTTGQGFNEQFF
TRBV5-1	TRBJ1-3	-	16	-	TGCGCCAGCAGCCTAGCAGGACAATTGGGTGGAAACACCATATATTTT	CASSLAGQLGGNTIYF
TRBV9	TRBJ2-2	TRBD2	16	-	TGTGCCAGCAGCGCCCAGACTAGCGCGAACACCGGGGAGCTGTTTTTT	CASSAQTSANTGELFF
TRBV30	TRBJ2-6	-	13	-	TGTGCCTGGAGTGGTTCTGGGGCCAACGTCCTGACTTTC	CAWSGSGANVLTF
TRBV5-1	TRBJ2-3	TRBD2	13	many	TGCGCCAGCAGCCCGAGCGGGGCAGATACGCAGTATTTT	CASSPSGADTQYF
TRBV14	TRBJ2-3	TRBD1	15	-	TGTGCCAGCAGCCCTACCGGGACAGGGGCAGATACGCAGTATTTT	CASSPTGTGADTQYF
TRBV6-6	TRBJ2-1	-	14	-	TGTGCCAGCAGTGCCCGGGCTCAGTCAGGTGAGCAGTTCTTC	CASSARAQSGEQFF
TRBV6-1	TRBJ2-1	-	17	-	TGTGCCAGCAGTGAAGGGATGCAACCCCCCATTCGGAATGAGCAGTTCTTC	CASSEGMQPPIRNEQFF
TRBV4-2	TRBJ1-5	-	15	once	TGTGCCAGCAGCCAGAACCAGGGAAGGGATCAGCCCCAGCATTTT	CASSQNQGRDQPQHF
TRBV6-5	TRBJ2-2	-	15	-	TGTGCCAGCAGTTACTCAAGGGGGAACACCGGGGAGCTGTTTTTT	CASSYSRGNTGELFF
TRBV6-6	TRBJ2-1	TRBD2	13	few	TGTGCCAGCAGCCCCGGGGAGGGTGGAGAGCAGTTCTTC	CASSPGEGGEQFF
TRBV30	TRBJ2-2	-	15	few	TGTGCCTGGAGGGGCGGTGTCTCGGGCACCGGGGAGCTGTTTTTT	CAWRGGVSGTGELFF
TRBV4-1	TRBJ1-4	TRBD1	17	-	TGCGCCAGCAGCCAGGGGGACAGGCTAACAACTAATGAAAAACTGTTTTTT	CASSQGDRLTTNEKLFF
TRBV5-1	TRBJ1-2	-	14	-	TGCGCCAGCAGCTTGGACGGTACTAACTATGGCTACACCTTC	CASSLDGTNYGYTF
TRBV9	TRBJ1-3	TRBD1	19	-	TGTGCCAGCAGCGTAGCTACAGGGGGCCCTGAGGAGGCGGGAAACACCATATATTTT	CASSVATGGPEEAGNTIYF